These T cell receptor beta chains were read from a single sample in a study of TIL therapy for anti-PD-1-resistant metastatic lung cancer. Profiled with immunoSEQ multiplex PCR; TCRdb holds only in-frame clones, not every one. The sample holds 35,000 to 55,000 clones, approximately 79% seen once. The material was blood, obtained at baseline. The receptors come from a man aged 65 to 85 with non-small cell lung cancer. The CDR3 runs from the conserved cysteine through the conserved F or W. The D gene is left open where the match is weak. Part of the rows lack a size; the others show once, few, many or a class for expanded clones.

TRBV27	TRBJ1-6	few	NA	TGTGCCAGCAGGACTGAAAAGCTAAATTCACCCCTCCACTTT	CASRTEKLNSPLHF
TRBV5-6	TRBJ2-5	NA	NA	TGTGCCAGCAGCCCGGGGGGCAGGGAGAAGACCCAGTACTTC	CASSPGGREKTQYF
TRBV6-4	TRBJ2-7	NA	TRBD2	TGTGCCAGCAGCAGACTAGCGGGAGGATACGAGCAGTACTTC	CASSRLAGGYEQYF
TRBV7-3	TRBJ2-7	few	NA	TGTGCCAGCAGCTTAGGCGGACAGGCGGGGGAGCAGTACTTC	CASSLGGQAGEQYF
TRBV18	TRBJ2-7	few	NA	TGTGCCAGCTCACCACCGCGGGGGATTGACAGGGAGCAGTACTTC	CASSPPRGIDREQYF
TRBV11-3	TRBJ2-1	NA	TRBD2	TGTGCCAGCAGCTTAGGGACTAGCTTCGCGGGGACTTACAATGAGCAGTTCTTC	CASSLGTSFAGTYNEQFF
TRBV4-1	TRBJ2-1	NA	TRBD2	TGCGCCAGCAGCCAAGTTCTGGGAGGGAGGGCTTACAATGAGCAGTTCTTC	CASSQVLGGRAYNEQFF
TRBV6-6	TRBJ1-5	NA	NA	TGTGCCAGCAGTTACGGCAGGGAAGGTCAGCCCCAGCATTTT	CASSYGREGQPQHF
TRBV7-6	TRBJ2-3	NA	NA	TGTGCCAGCAGCTTATCTGCTAGTGAGGCAGATACGCAGTATTTT	CASSLSASEADTQYF
TRBV29-1	TRBJ2-7	NA	TRBD1	TGCAGCGTTCTACAGGGGGGAACCTACGAGCAGTACTTC	CSVLQGGTYEQYF
TRBV29-1	TRBJ2-7	NA	TRBD1	TGCAGCGTGTCTCTTAGGGACAGGGCGCAGTCCTACGAGCAGTACTTC	CSVSLRDRAQSYEQYF
TRBV5-6	TRBJ1-4	once	TRBD1	TGTGCCAGCAGCGGAGGGGGCTTCGAGGAAAAACTGTTTTTT	CASSGGGFEEKLFF
TRBV15	TRBJ2-5	NA	TRBD1	TGTGCCACCAGCAGATCGGGACAGTTTTTGGAGACCCAGTACTTC	CATSRSGQFLETQYF
TRBV4-2	TRBJ1-5	NA	TRBD1	TGTGCCAGCAGCCAAGAACAGGGGGTTGGCAATCAGCCCCAGCATTTT	CASSQEQGVGNQPQHF
TRBV12-5	TRBJ1-1	NA	TRBD1	TGTGCTAGTGGTCCTCCCGGGGAGGGGGCCACTGAAGCTTTCTTT	CASGPPGEGATEAFF
TRBV25-1	TRBJ1-1	NA	NA	TGTGCCAGCAGAAGAGCGGGGGACTCTTACACTGAAGCTTTCTTT	CASRRAGDSYTEAFF
TRBV6-1	TRBJ1-1	NA	NA	TGTGCCAGCCTAAAAGACCAGGGAAGACCCGAAGCTTTCTTT	CASLKDQGRPEAFF
TRBV5-6	TRBJ1-5	NA	NA	TGTGCCAGCAGCCTGACCGGCAAGGAGCCCCAGCATTTT	CASSLTGKEPQHF
TRBV11-3	TRBJ2-2	NA	NA	TGTGCCAGCAGCTCCACGGTTGCCGGGGAGCTGTTTTTT	CASSSTVAGELFF
TRBV9	TRBJ1-4	NA	TRBD1	TGTGCCAGCAGCCCCCGGGACAGAGATGAAAAACTGTTTTTT	CASSPRDRDEKLFF
TRBV6-1	TRBJ2-3	NA	TRBD2	TGTGCCAGCAGTGAAACTAGCGGGAACACAGATACGCAGTATTTT	CASSETSGNTDTQYF
TRBV7-3	TRBJ2-5	NA	NA	TGTGCCAGCAGCTTATCGGGAACGGGAGAGACCCAGTACTTC	CASSLSGTGETQYF
TRBV19	TRBJ2-1	once	NA	TGTGCCAGTAGTAGGTGGGGGACCGGCAATGAGCAGTTCTTC	CASSRWGTGNEQFF
TRBV2	TRBJ2-6	NA	NA	TGTGCCAGCAGTGCAGGCGTGAATTCTGGGGCCAACGTCCTGACTTTC	CASSAGVNSGANVLTF
TRBV9	TRBJ1-5	NA	NA	TGTGCCAGCAGCGTAGACACAGGGAATCAGCCCCAGCATTTT	CASSVDTGNQPQHF
TRBV29-1	TRBJ1-4	NA	NA	TGCAGCGTTGGGACGGGAGAAAAACTGTTTTTT	CSVGTGEKLFF
TRBV7-5	TRBJ2-7	few	NA	TGTGTCAGAAGCTTAGCTGACGACAGGGGTATAAACGAGCAGTACTTC	CVRSLADDRGINEQYF
TRBV28	TRBJ2-7	NA	NA	TGTGCCAGCAGCGACATACAACGGGAGCAGTACTTC	CASSDIQREQYF
TRBV30	TRBJ1-1	NA	NA	TGTGCCTGGAGTGTAACAGGGATAAGTTCTGAAGCTTTCTTT	CAWSVTGISSEAFF
TRBV7-9	TRBJ2-1	NA	NA	TGTGCCAGCAGCTTAGAGGGAACCGGGTCAGGACCAAACAATGAGCAGTTCTTC	CASSLEGTGSGPNNEQFF
TRBV5-1	TRBJ2-3	NA	NA	TGCGCCAGCAGCTTGTTCGCCACTTCCACAGATACGCAGTATTTT	CASSLFATSTDTQYF
TRBV29-1	TRBJ1-1	NA	NA	TGCAGCGTTGAAGATTGGGCCCCCTCGTCGAACACTGAAGCTTTCTTT	CSVEDWAPSSNTEAFF
TRBV7-9	TRBJ2-7	NA	TRBD1	TGTGCCAGCAGCTTAGTGAGGACAGGGGGCTACGAGCAGTACTTC	CASSLVRTGGYEQYF
TRBV18	TRBJ2-5	once	TRBD2	TGTGCCAGCACACGGGAGGGCCCCCAGTACTTC	CASTREGPQYF
TRBV6-1	TRBJ2-1	NA	NA	TGTGCCAGCAGTGAAGACCGGGTAGCGTACAATGAGCAGTTCTTC	CASSEDRVAYNEQFF
TRBV5-6	TRBJ2-1	NA	NA	TGTGCCAGCAGCGGCGGGACTCGGGGACAGTTCTTC	CASSGGTRGQFF
TRBV27	TRBJ2-7	NA	TRBD1	TGTGCCAGCAGTCCCGGGACAGGGGGCTACGAGCAGTACTTC	CASSPGTGGYEQYF
TRBV4-2	TRBJ2-7	few	NA	TGTGCCAGCAGACATAATCGGGACGAGCAGTACTTC	CASRHNRDEQYF
TRBV20-1	TRBJ2-3	NA	NA	TGCAGTGCTAGAGTCGCAGATACGCAGTATTTT	CSARVADTQYF
TRBV7-9	TRBJ2-1	NA	NA	TGTGCCAGCAGCTTCGGGGACCTCTACAATGAGCAGTTCTTC	CASSFGDLYNEQFF